The rows below give T cell receptor beta chains drawn from one sample of a study of blood T cells in healthy people across ages. A single record per CDR3 protein comes from TCRdb applying MiXCR to the 5' RACE reads. The sample has about 780,000 distinct CDR3 sequences; about 47% are singletons. Input material: blood. The receptors were gathered from a man aged 80 or over in good health. The conserved cysteine and the conserved F or W are not part of the CDR3 here. Fields, in order: V gene, CDR3 protein.

V gene: TRBV3-1; CDR3 protein: ASSPSREGNARGYT
V gene: TRBV7-9; CDR3 protein: ASSLIGEGMF
V gene: TRBV11-2; CDR3 protein: ASSTRRAGEGDTQY
V gene: TRBV4-1; CDR3 protein: ASSQPGLVRDTQY
V gene: TRBV7-3; CDR3 protein: ASSSMDRGYGEQY
V gene: TRBV19; CDR3 protein: ASSPNRLEYEQY
V gene: TRBV7-4; CDR3 protein: ASSLEGKRRARTDTQY
V gene: TRBV20-1; CDR3 protein: SARPPFLETQY
V gene: TRBV11-2; CDR3 protein: ASSLGQGDHYGYT
V gene: TRBV25-1; CDR3 protein: ASSEYIEASEQF
V gene: TRBV5-1; CDR3 protein: ASRAGDGTLYEQY
V gene: TRBV10-3; CDR3 protein: AISVRPGPGNTEAF
V gene: TRBV27; CDR3 protein: ASMALGPNEKLF
V gene: TRBV20-1; CDR3 protein: SARAGESNQPQH
V gene: TRBV7-9; CDR3 protein: ASSLIAGYNEQY
V gene: TRBV7-2; CDR3 protein: ASSFRTRQETQY
V gene: TRBV7-9; CDR3 protein: ASTRASGNEQF
V gene: TRBV12-3/TRBV12-4; CDR3 protein: ASRGYSANVLT
V gene: TRBV20-1; CDR3 protein: SASSSGSISFSEQY
V gene: TRBV20-1; CDR3 protein: SARETSVSTDTQY
V gene: TRBV29-1; CDR3 protein: SVERTSGRAEETQY
V gene: TRBV11-2; CDR3 protein: ASSPSPSGRTF
V gene: TRBV6-1; CDR3 protein: ASKLAQETQY
V gene: TRBV5-1; CDR3 protein: ASSLQPSSGTYNEQF
V gene: TRBV7-2; CDR3 protein: ASSSSLAGTRETQY
V gene: TRBV29-1; CDR3 protein: SVDRLAGSDTQY
V gene: TRBV7-6; CDR3 protein: ASSLSGRTGNTIY
V gene: TRBV7-2; CDR3 protein: ASSQNSGGYT
V gene: TRBV7-3; CDR3 protein: ASSPTGWEETQY
V gene: TRBV12-3/TRBV12-4; CDR3 protein: ATTLLGTDSGANVLT
V gene: TRBV18; CDR3 protein: ASSPALSGTFQY
V gene: TRBV29-1; CDR3 protein: NRGGRETQY
V gene: TRBV5-1; CDR3 protein: ASSLAGTAYEQY